The present T cell receptor (beta chain) was sequenced within a study of blood T cell repertoires in COVID-19. At the level of the study: PBMCs, B-cell-depleted T cells, or T cells provided the cDNA or gDNA that made up the material.

The CDR3 consists of 15 residues. V lost 9 bases to trimming and J lost 4 bases; unmatched junction nucleotides: 11. CDR1 is KGHDR and CDR2 is SFDVKD in the germline V gene. Authors' data handling: Nucleated cell number was recorded as an estimate derived from reference gene primer amplification. Sequenced by immunoSEQ multiplex PCR; TCRdb stores in-frame clones only, minus some. Clone size and the V and J calls come from that table; the DNA yielded D and trimming. The sample includes about 170,000 clones, 80% to 90% of them seen just once. The TCR was taken from a man between 18 and 35 years old with active or convalescent COVID-19. The genes are TRBV24-1 and TRBJ2-3; 8 nucleotides match TRBD1. The material sequenced was peripheral blood. CDR3 amino acids: CATQSTGGASDTQYF. The CDR3 region has the DNA TGTGCCACCCAATCAACAGGGGGTGCGTCAGATACGCAGTATTTT.